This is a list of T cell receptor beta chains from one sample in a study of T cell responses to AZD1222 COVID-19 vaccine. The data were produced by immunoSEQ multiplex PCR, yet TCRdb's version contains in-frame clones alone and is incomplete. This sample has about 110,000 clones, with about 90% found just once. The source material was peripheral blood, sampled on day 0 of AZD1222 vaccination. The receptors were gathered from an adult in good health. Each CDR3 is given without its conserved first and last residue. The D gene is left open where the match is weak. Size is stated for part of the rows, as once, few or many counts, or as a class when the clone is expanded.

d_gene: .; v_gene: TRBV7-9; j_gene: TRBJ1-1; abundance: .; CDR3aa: ASSLDLEGTEAF
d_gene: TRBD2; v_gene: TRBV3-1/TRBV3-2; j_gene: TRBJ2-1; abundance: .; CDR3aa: ASSQAGTSSYNEQF
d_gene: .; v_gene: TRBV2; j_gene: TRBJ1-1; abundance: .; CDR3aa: ASISGQGWNTEAF
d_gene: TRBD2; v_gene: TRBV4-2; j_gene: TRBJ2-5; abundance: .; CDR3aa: ASSKGTSDQETQY
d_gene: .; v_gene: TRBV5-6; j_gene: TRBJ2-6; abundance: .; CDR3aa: ASSLPGFNLGEANVLT
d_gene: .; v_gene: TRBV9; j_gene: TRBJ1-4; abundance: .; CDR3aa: ASSNQPTNEKLF
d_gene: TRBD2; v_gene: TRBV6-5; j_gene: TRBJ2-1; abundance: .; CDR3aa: ASSYVAGGYNEQF
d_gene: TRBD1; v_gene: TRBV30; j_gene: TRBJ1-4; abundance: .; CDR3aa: AWSRTGTGIEKLF
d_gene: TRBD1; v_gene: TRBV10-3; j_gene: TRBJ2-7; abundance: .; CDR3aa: AITSPGQGFYEQY
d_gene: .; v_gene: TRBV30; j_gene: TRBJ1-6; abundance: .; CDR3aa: AWSANENSPLH
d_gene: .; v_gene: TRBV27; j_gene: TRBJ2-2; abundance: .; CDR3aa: ASSFDLYTGELF
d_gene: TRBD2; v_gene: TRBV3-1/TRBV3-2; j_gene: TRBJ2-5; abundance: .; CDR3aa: ASSQGPGLAGGQETQY
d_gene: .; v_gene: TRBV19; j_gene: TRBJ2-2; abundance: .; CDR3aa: ASSTWTVTGELF
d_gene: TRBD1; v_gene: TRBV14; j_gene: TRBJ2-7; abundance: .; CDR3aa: ASSHRAGTGPLLDEQY
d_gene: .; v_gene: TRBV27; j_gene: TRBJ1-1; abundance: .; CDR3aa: ASSPEGTEAF
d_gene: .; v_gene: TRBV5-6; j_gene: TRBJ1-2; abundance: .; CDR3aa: ASSPDPGGGYT
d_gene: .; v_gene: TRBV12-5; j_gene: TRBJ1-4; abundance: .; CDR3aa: ASGLVGDSTNEKLF
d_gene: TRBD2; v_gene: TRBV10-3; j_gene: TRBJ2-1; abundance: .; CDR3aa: AARLAGETEQF
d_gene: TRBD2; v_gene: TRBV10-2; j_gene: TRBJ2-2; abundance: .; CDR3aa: ASNTIAGGMIGELF
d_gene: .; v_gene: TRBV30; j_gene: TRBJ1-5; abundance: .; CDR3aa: AWSVRAHNQPQH
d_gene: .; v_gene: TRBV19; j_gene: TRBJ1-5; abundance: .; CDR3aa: ASSGTFLGQPQH
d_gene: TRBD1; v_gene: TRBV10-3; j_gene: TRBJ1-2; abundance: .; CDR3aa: AIEGAYGYT
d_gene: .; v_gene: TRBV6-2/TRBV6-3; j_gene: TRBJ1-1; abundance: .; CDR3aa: ASSAWGAPNTEAF
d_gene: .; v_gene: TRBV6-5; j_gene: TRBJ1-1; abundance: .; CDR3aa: ASRASDRLNTEAF
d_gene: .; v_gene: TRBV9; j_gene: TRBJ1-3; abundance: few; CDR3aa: ASSVGAGADGNTIY
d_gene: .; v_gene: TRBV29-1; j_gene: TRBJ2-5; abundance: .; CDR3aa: SVDLGEETQY
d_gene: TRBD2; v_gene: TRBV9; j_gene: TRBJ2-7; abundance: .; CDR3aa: ASSVGLAGFNYEQY
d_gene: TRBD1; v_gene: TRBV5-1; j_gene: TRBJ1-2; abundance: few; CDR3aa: ASSSTGVDGYT
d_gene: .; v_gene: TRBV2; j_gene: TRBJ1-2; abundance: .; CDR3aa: ASSPRANYGYT
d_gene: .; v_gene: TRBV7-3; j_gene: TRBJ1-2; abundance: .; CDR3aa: ASSLSGGLGYT
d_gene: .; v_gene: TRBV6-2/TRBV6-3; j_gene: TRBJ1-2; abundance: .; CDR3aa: ASSLDRNYYGYT
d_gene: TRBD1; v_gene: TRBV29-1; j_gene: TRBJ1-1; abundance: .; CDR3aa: SAGTGTRNTEAF
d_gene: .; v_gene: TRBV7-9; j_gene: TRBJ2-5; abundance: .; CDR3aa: ASSPPGVGGETQY
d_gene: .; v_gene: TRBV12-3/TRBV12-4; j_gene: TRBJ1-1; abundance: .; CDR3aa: ASSLTRYTEAF
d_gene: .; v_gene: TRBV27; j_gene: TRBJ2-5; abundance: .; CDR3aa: ASSFGRGAGETQY
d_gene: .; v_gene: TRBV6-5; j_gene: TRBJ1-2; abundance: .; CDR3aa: ASILQGAGGYT
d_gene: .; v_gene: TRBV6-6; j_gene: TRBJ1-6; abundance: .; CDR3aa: ASSLGGSPLH
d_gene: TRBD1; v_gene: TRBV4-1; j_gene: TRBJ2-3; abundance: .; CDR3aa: ASSARTGVPTDTQY
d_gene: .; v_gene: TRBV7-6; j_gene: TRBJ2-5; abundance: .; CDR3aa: ASSLDLETQY
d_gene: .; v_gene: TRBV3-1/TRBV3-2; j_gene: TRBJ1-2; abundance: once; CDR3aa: ASSQEPNRGYT
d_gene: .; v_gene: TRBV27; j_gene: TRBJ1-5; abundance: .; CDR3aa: ASSNTGGGQPQH
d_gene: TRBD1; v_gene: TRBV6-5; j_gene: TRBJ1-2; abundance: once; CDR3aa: ASSWDSENYGYT
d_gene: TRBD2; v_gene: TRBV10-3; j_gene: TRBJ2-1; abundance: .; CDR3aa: AISDGGSGDEQF
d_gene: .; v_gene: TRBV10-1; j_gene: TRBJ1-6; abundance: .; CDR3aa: ASSEYDRRSPLH
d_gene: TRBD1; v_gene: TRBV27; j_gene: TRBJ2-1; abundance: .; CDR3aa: ASSKQGGSYNEQF
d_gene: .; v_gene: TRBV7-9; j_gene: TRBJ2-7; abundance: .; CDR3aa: ASSDQRPYEQY
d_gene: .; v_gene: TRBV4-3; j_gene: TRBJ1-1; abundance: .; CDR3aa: ALDLGIQNTEAF
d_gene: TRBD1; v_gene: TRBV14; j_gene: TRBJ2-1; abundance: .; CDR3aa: ASSQGQGQYNEQF